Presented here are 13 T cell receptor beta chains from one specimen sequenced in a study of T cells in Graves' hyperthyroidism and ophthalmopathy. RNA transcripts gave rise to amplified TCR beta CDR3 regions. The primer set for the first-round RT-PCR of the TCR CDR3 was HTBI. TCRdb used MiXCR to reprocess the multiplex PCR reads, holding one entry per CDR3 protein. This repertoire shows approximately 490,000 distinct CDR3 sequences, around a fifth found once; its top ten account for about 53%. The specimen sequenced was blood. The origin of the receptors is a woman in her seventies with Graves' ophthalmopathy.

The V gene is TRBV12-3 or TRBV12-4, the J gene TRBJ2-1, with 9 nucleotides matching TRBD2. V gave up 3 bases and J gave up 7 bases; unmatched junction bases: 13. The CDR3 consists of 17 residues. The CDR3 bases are TGTGCCAGCAGTTTTGCAGGACCGGGACTAGCCAAGAATGAGCAGTTCTTC. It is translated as CASSFAGPGLAKNEQFF.

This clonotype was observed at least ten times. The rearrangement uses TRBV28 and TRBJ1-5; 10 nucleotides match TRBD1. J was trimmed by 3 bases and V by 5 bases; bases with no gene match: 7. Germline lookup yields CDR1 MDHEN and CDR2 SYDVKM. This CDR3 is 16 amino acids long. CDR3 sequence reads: CASSPQTGGNNQPQHF. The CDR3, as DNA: TGTGCCAGCAGTCCCCAGACAGGGGGCAACAATCAGCCCCAGCATTTT.

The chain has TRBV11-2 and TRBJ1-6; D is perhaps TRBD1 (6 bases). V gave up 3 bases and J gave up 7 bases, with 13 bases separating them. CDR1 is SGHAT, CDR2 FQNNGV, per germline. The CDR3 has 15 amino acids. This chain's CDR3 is CASSLSGGWNSPLHF. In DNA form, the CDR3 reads TGTGCCAGCAGCTTGTCTGGGGGCTGGAATTCACCCCTCCACTTT. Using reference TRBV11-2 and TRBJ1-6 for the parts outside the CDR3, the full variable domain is EAGVAQSPRYKIIEKRQSVAFWCNPISGHATLYWYQQILGQGPKLLIQFQNNGVVDDSQLPKDRFSAERLKGVDSTLKIQPAKLEDSAVYLCASSLSGGWNSPLHFGNGTRLTVT.

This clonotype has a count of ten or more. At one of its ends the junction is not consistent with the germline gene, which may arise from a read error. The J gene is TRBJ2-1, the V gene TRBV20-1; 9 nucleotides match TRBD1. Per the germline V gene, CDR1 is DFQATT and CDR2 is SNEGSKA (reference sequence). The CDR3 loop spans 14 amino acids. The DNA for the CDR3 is TGCAGTGCAAGAGAGGGGACAGGGAGGAATGAGCAGTTCTTC. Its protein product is CSAREGTGRNEQFF.

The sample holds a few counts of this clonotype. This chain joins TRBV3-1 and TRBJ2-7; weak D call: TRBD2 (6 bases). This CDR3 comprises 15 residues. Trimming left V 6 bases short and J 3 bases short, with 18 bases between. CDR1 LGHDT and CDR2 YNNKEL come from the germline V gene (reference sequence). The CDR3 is CASSPVKAGSYEQYF. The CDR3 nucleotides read TGTGCCAGCAGTCCAGTAAAAGCGGGCAGCTACGAGCAGTACTTC.

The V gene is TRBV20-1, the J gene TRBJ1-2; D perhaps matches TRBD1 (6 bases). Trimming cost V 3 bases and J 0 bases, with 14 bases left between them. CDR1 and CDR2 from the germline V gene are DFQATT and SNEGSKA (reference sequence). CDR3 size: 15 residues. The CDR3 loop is CSARAARGANYGYTF. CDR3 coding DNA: TGCAGTGCTAGGGCGGCGAGGGGGGCTAACTATGGCTACACCTTC.

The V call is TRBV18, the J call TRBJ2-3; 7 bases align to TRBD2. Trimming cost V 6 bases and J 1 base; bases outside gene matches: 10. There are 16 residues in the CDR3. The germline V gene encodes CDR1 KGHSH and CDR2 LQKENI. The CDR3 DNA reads TGTGCCAGCTCTCGTTGGAGCGGGGCGGGCACAGATACGCAGTATTTT. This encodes CASSRWSGAGTDTQYF.

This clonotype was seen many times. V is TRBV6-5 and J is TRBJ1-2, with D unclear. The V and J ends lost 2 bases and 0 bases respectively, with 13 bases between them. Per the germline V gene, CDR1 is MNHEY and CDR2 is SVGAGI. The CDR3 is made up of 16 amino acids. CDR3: CASSYAGIDANYGYTF. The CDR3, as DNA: TGTGCCAGCAGTTACGCGGGTATCGATGCTAACTATGGCTACACCTTC.

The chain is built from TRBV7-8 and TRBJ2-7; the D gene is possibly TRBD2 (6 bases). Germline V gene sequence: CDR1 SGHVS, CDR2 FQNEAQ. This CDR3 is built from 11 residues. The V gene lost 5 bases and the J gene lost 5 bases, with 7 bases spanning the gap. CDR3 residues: CASSPGDEQYF. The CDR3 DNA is TGTGCCAGCAGCCCGGGGGACGAGCAGTACTTC.

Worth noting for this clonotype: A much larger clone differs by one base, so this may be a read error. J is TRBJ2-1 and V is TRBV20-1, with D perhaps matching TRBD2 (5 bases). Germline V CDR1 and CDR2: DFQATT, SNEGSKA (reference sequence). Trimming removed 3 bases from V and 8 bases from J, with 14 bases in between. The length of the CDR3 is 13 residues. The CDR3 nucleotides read TGCAGTGCTAGTCGAGGGAGTGGTTATGAGCAGTTCTTC. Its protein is CSASRGSGYEQFF.

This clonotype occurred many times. The CDR3 nucleotides read TGCGCCAGCAGCTCGGGGACTCCTGATCTCTACGAGCAGTACTTC. Its protein is CASSSGTPDLYEQYF. The chain combines TRBV5-1 with TRBJ2-7; D is possibly TRBD2 (6 bases). Germline CDR1 reads SGHRS; CDR2 reads YFSETQ. V gave up 3 bases and J gave up 3 bases, with 16 bases separating them. This CDR3 spans 15 amino acids.

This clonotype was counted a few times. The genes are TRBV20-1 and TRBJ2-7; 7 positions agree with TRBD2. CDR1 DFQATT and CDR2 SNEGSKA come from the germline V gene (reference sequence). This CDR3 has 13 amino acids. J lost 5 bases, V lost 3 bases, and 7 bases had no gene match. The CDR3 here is CSARGREIHEQYF. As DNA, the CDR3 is TGCAGTGCTAGGGGGAGGGAAATCCACGAGCAGTACTTC.

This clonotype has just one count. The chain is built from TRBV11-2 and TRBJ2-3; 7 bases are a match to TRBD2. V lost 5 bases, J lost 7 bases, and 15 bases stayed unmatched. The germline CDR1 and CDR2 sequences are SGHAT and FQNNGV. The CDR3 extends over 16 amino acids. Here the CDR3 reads CASSIKWGGVSNTQYF. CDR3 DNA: TGTGCCAGCAGCATTAAATGGGGGGGAGTAAGTAATACGCAGTATTTT.